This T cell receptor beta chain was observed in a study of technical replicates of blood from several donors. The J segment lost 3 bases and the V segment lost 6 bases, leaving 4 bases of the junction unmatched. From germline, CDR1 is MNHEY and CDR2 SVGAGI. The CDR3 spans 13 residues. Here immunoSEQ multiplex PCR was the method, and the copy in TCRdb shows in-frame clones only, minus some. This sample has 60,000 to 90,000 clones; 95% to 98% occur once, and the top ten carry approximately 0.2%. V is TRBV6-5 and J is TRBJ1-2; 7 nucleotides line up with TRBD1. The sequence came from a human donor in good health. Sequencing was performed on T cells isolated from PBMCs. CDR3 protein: CASSKGGDYGYTF. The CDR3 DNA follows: TGTGCCAGCAGCAAAGGGGGCGACTATGGCTACACCTTC.